This TCR beta chain was sequenced during a study of blood T cell repertoires in COVID-19. Only one count was recorded for this clone. The CDR3 is 17 amino acids. V shed 3 bases and J 3 bases; nucleotides not matched to a gene: 5. CDR1 ENHRY and CDR2 SYGVKD come from the germline V gene. Per the study methods: How many nucleated cells were present was estimated from reference gene primer amplification. Here immunoSEQ multiplex PCR was the method, and the copy in TCRdb shows in-frame clones only, minus some. The D gene and trimming were derived from the DNA, and the V and J assignments and clone size from that table. The repertoire holds tens of thousands of clones, with 89% as singletons.

The origin of this receptor is a woman of 80 years or more with active COVID-19. Sequencing was carried out using peripheral blood. The chain couples TRBV10-3 to TRBJ2-7; TRBD2 aligns across 16 bases. CDR3 in amino acids: CAISDLGLAGGVYEQYF. The CDR3 DNA sequence: TGTGCCATCAGTGACCTGGGACTAGCGGGAGGGGTCTACGAGCAGTACTTC.